This T cell receptor beta chain was retrieved from a study of response to subunit inactivated influenza vaccine. This clonotype was seen a handful of times. A single record per CDR3 protein comes from TCRdb applying MiXCR to the RT-PCR reads. This sample has some 200,000 distinct CDR3 sequences, with about 12% found just once. This sample also appeared in a second study, on T cells expressing NK-cell markers. That work contributes: The authors generated TCR beta cDNA through 5'RACE template switching with UMIs. Seropositivity for HCMV was found in seven of the eight sequenced donors, with one seronegative. For several experiments, T cell sorting was restricted to the alpha-beta TCR population by means of an anti-gamma-delta TCR antibody. A handful of donors had dominant NKG2C+ clonotypes that comprised roughly 1.0-7.5% of their CD8+ T cells. Certain NKG2C+ T cell clones were expanded, and their HCMV specificity remained unclear.

The receptor was derived from a man between 45 and 60 years old who received an inactivated influenza vaccine. The input for sequencing was CD8+ T cells sorted from PBMCs, taken about 11 days after vaccination.

The CDR3 DNA follows: TGTGCCACCAGCAAAGTGGACAGGGGGTCCGAGCAGTACTTC. Its protein is CATSKVDRGSEQYF. V is TRBV15 and J is TRBJ2-7, with 10 bases that match TRBD1. The CDR3 is 14 amino acids. Trimming at V came to 4 bases and at J to 6 bases, leaving 6 bases not matched to a gene. Germline V CDR1 and CDR2: LNHNV, YYDKDF (reference sequence).